This T cell receptor (beta chain) was retrieved from a study of blood T cell repertoires in COVID-19 (dated by TCRdb to 2019 to 2021). For context, the study as a whole: The collaborator samples originated in the United States, Italy and Spain and spanned the acute and convalescent phases of COVID-19. The prospective study material was composed of cDNA or gDNA derived from T cells, B-cell-depleted T cells, or PBMCs. The sample metadata nearly always contained a de-identified subject ID, COVID-19 status, age in years and sex. Deeply sampled blood TCRbeta repertoires from subjects exposed to, actively infected with, or recovered from COVID-19 were included in the dataset. The repertoires were released in a freely available public database intended as a resource for research on the immune response to SARS-CoV-2. The samples were drawn from two sources: the first 160 participants of the ongoing ImmuneRACE study, and 950 to 1,500 subjects contributed by 6 global collaborators. Where available, HLA class I and class II types were obtained from metadata supplied by the sample provider rather than from assay-based typing. What the research found in general, with its limitations: Clinical and demographic metadata were provided uncurated, with the amount varying by source and participant.

CDR1 MGHRA and CDR2 YSYEKL are derived from the germline V gene. The CDR3 has 16 amino acids, counting the end cysteine and phenylalanine. CDR3 DNA is the only sequence kept; it has 48 bases, read in frame from the first base. After removal of 1 base from V and 9 bases from J, the junction retains 12 bases not matched to a gene. Whole blood was collected in K2EDTA tubes by collaborating institutions according to the institutions' own protocols. For TCRbeta analysis, collaborators shipped samples as frozen whole blood, isolated PBMCs, or DNA extracted from either of those sample types. The immunoSEQ Assay, a bias-controlled multiplex PCR, was used to amplify TCRbeta CDR3 regions from genomic DNA. As for the original processing: Nucleated cell counts per sample were estimated from amplification of reference gene primers within the assay. To quantify the absolute abundance of each unique TCRbeta CDR3 rearrangement, sequence reads were collapsed and filtered. For each sample, productive Simpson clonality was calculated by taking the square root of Simpson's diversity index across productive rearrangements. Imported from immuneACCESS, the table was reduced by TCRdb to in-frame sequences with V and J called. These copies leave out some clones; in studies compared against another copy, an unresolved V gene accounts for under half, and the cause of the remainder is not known. D and trimming come from the DNA, and the V and J calls and clone size come from that table. The sample includes more than 65,000 clones, with roughly 84% observed a single time. Around 3.3% of the sample is taken by the ten largest.

For this clone: The antigen it recognizes is unknown. No quality values exist for individual bases; no much larger clone is one base distant.

This sequence uses TRBV4-1 and TRBJ2-7; 10 nucleotides in the junction match TRBD2. Sequenced sample: peripheral blood. This clonotype was sampled from a man aged 45-60 years with acute or convalescent COVID-19. CDR3 loop: CASSQASGGDGGGQYF. The DNA reads TGCGCCAGCAGCCAAGCTAGCGGGGGAGACGGGGGAGGGCAGTACTTC.